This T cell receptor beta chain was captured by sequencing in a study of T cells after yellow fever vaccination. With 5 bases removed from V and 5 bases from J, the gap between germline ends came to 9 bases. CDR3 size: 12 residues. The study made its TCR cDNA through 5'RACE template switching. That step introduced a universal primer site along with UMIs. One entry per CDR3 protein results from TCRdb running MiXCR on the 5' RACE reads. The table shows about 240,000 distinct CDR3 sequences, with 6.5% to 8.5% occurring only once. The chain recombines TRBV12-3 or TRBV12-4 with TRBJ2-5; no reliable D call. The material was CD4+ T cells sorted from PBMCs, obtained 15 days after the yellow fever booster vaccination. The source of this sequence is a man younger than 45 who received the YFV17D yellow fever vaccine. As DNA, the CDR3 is TGTGCCAGCAGTACCCTCCGGGAGACCCAGTACTTC. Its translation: CASSTLRETQYF.